The present T cell receptor beta chain was sequenced within a study of T cell responses to AZD1222 COVID-19 vaccine. From germline, CDR1 is SNHLY and CDR2 FYNNEI. The CDR3 has 12 residues. V dropped 2 bases and J dropped 8 bases, with 6 bases sitting between them. TCRdb's copy holds only in-frame clones and misses some; the assay was immunoSEQ multiplex PCR. Found here are about 160,000 clones, around 87% of them singletons; the top ten hold 4% to 4.5%. Concerning this clone itself: Its antigen is unidentified.

General observations from the study: The sample set comprised mostly white British donors with more females, and clonal diversity was possibly underestimated. Targets within unmutated variant regions were reportedly found for nearly half of spike-specific TCRs. An increase in Spike-specific TCR breadth and depth was observed after two AZD1222 doses.

The source is an adult who received the AZD1222 COVID-19 vaccine. This specimen was peripheral blood, taken 28 days after the second AZD1222 dose. The rearrangement uses TRBV2 and TRBJ2-2; D not resolved. The CDR3 reads CASSERMGELFF. CDR3 bases: TGTGCCAGCAGTGAACGGATGGGGGAGCTGTTTTTT.